The TCR beta chain under discussion was sequenced for a study of blood T cell repertoires in COVID-19 (TCRdb year 2020). Regarding the complete study: Samples covering the acute and convalescent phases of COVID-19 were provided by collaborators in the United States, Italy and Spain. The dataset comprised deeply sampled blood TCRbeta repertoires from subjects exposed to, actively infected with, or recovered from COVID-19. The material from the prospective study consisted of cDNA or gDNA derived from T cells, B-cell-depleted T cells, or PBMCs. The sample metadata nearly always contained a de-identified subject ID, COVID-19 status, age in years and sex. The samples were drawn from the first 160 participants of the ongoing ImmuneRACE study and from some 1,300 subjects provided by 6 global collaborators. Where HLA class I and class II types were available, the types were taken from metadata supplied by the sample provider, not from assay-based typing. The repertoires were made available in a free public database intended to serve as a resource for research on the immune response to SARS-CoV-2. Study-wide conclusions, independent of this receptor: The quantity of clinical and demographic metadata differed by source and by participant and was supplied without curation.

The immunoSEQ Assay, a bias-controlled multiplex PCR, was used to amplify TCRbeta CDR3 regions from genomic DNA. The paper's data handling went like this. The number of nucleated cells in each sample was estimated by amplification of reference gene primers within the assay. To quantify the absolute abundance of each unique TCRbeta CDR3 rearrangement, sequence reads were collapsed and filtered. For each sample, productive Simpson clonality was calculated as the square root of Simpson's diversity index across productive rearrangements. TCRdb mirrors the immuneACCESS table, restricted to in-frame sequences. Some clones are absent from its copies; in checked studies, under half trace to an unresolved V gene, and the reason for the others is unknown. V, J and clone size are taken as reported in that table, and D and trimming were inferred from the DNA itself. This sample lists about 98,000 clones; roughly four fifths were detected once. Of the sample, around 9.4% is held by the ten largest clones.

At the junction V is shortened by 2 bases and J by 3 bases; bases outside the gene matches: 4. The CDR3 starts with the cysteine, ends with the phenylalanine, and has 15 residues. The read is trimmed to its CDR3 DNA, 45 bases read in frame from base 1. Taken from the germline V gene (reference sequence), the CDR1 and CDR2 loops are LNHDA and SQIVND. The collaborating institutions used their own protocols to collect whole blood in K2EDTA tubes. Collaborator samples were shipped for TCRbeta analysis as frozen whole blood, isolated PBMCs, or DNA extracted from either sample type. As to this clone: It lacks a known antigen. No base quality information exists; no much larger clone differs at one position.

The sequence was collected from a man aged 35-49 years with active or convalescent COVID-19. The sequenced sample consisted of peripheral blood. The sequence is built from TRBV19 and TRBJ1-5; TRBD1 matches 7 bases in the middle. The CDR3 has the sequence CASSIQGGNNQPQHF. The DNA reads as follows: TGTGCCAGTAGTATACAGGGGGGAAACAATCAGCCCCAGCATTTT.